The 25 T cell receptor beta chains below come from one sample, sequenced in a study of blood T cell repertoires in COVID-19 (TCRdb year 2020). Library prep was done by the immunoSEQ multiplex PCR assay. TCRdb obtained this table from immuneACCESS and retained in-frame rearrangements with V and J assigned. These tables miss some clones; where compared with another copy, unresolved V genes account for less than half of the shortfall, and the remainder is unexplained. The sample has 40,000 to 50,000 clones on record, around 90% of them singletons. The ten largest clones add up to approximately 4.8% of the sample. The material sequenced was peripheral blood. These TCRs come from a human donor in a cohort sampled during active COVID-19.

The rearrangement links TRBV7-2 to TRBJ1-3, with 9 positions matching TRBD1. Germline trimming cut 5 bases from V and 10 bases from J; bases unmatched to any gene: 6. CDR3 size: 13 residues. From germline, CDR1 is SGHTA and CDR2 FQGNSA. The CDR3 DNA reads TGTGCCAGCAGCGCGACAGGGGGTCGGACCATATATTTT. This translates into CASSATGGRTIYF.

This chain connects TRBV6-5 to TRBJ1-4; D ambiguous. The CDR3 contains 13 residues. The germline V and J ends were trimmed by 8 bases and 0 bases, with 7 bases remaining between them. Germline loops: CDR1 MNHEY, CDR2 SVGAGI. CDR3 nucleotides: TGTGCCAGCCTAGAGGCAACTAATGAAAAACTGTTTTTT. Residues: CASLEATNEKLFF.

CDR3 in DNA: TGTGCCAGCAGCGGGGGACAGGGGGGAAATCAGCCCCAGCATTTT. Amino acids: CASSGGQGGNQPQHF. V gene TRBV6-5 combines with J gene TRBJ1-5, with TRBD1 matching over 11 bases. The germline V gene has CDR1 MNHEY and CDR2 SVGAGI. With 6 bases clipped from V and 4 bases from J, the junction kept 5 bases outside the gene matches. The CDR3 loop spans 15 amino acids.

This chain connects TRBV5-1 to TRBJ2-3; TRBD2 matches at 10 bases. This CDR3 is built from 15 residues. V dropped 5 bases and J dropped 6; count of bases not matched to a gene: 9. Germline CDR1 reads SGHRS; CDR2 reads YFSETQ. CDR3 coding DNA: TGCGCCAGCAGATTTTCTAGCGGGAGCGTGGATACGCAGTATTTT. It codes for CASRFSSGSVDTQYF.

The chain carries TRBV11-2 and TRBJ2-1; D is uncertain. V lost 1 base, J lost 3 bases, and 10 bases lay in between. From germline, CDR1 is SGHAT and CDR2 FQNNGV. The CDR3 length is 15 residues. The CDR3 DNA is TGTGCCAGCAGCTTAGCAGCGACCCTCTACAATGAGCAGTTCTTC. This codes for CASSLAATLYNEQFF.

This clone appeared a single time. The V and J genes are TRBV27 and TRBJ1-2; TRBD1 agrees at 10 bases. Looked up from germline, CDR1 is MNHEY and CDR2 is SMNVEV (reference sequence). V was clipped by 6 bases and J by 2 bases; unmatched bases: 12. CDR3 length: 17 amino acids. CDR3 bases: TGTGCCAGCAGCCCCGGGACAGGGGTATTAACCAACTATGGCTACACCTTC. This gives the protein CASSPGTGVLTNYGYTF.

This clone was found a few times. This chain links TRBV19 with TRBJ1-2; no reliable D call. V lost 5 bases and J lost 5, with 18 bases in between. The CDR3 length is 15 residues. Germline CDR1 reads LNHDA; CDR2 reads SQIVND (reference sequence). CDR3 amino acids: CASSSAGQILYGYTF. DNA for the CDR3: TGTGCCAGTAGTTCGGCAGGCCAAATCCTTTATGGCTACACCTTC. Supplemented by reference TRBV19 and TRBJ1-2, the full variable domain reads DGGITQSPKYLFRKEGQNVTLSCEQNLNHDAMYWYRQDPGQGLRLIYYSQIVNDFQKGDIAEGYSVSREKKESFPLTVTSAQKNPTAFYLCASSSAGQILYGYTFGSGTRLTVV.

The gene calls are TRBV29-1 and TRBJ2-7, with 13 positions matching TRBD2. Germline CDR1 and CDR2: SQVTM and ANQGSEA. The CDR3 length is 17 residues. V gave up 6 bases and J gave up 0 bases; unmatched junction bases: 11. The CDR3 loop reads CSVVGLAGVGGSYEQYF. The CDR3, as DNA: TGCAGCGTCGTAGGACTAGCGGGAGTAGGAGGCTCCTACGAGCAGTACTTC.

The chain uses TRBV18 and TRBJ2-1; 8 positions agree with TRBD1. Germline values: CDR1 KGHSH, CDR2 LQKENI. J was trimmed by 2 bases and V by 3 bases; bases with no gene match: 3. The CDR3 loop spans 15 amino acids. CDR3: CASSPQGAAYNEQFF. The CDR3 nucleotides read TGTGCCAGCTCACCGCAGGGGGCGGCCTACAATGAGCAGTTCTTC.

Comment on this clone: At one of its ends the junction is not consistent with the germline gene, which may arise from a read error. The rearrangement joins TRBV3-1 (or the pseudogene TRBV3-2) to TRBJ2-7; TRBD2 matches 14 bases. CDR1 and CDR2 (germline): LGHDT, YNNKEL (reference sequence). This CDR3 contains 13 residues. The CDR3 reads CASSQGTSGRPHF. The CDR3 DNA reads TGTGCCAGCAGCCAAGGGACTAGCGGGAGGCCGCACTTC.

The chain joins TRBV2 to TRBJ1-1; 7 nucleotides align to TRBD1. Germline values: CDR1 SNHLY, CDR2 FYNNEI. The CDR3 has 14 amino acids. With V trimmed by 6 bases and J by 6 bases, 10 bases remained unmatched. CDR3 residues: CASREDRRTPEAFF. DNA of the CDR3: TGTGCCAGCAGGGAGGACAGGAGAACCCCTGAAGCTTTCTTT.

This rearrangement joins TRBV19 to TRBJ2-1; 12 nucleotides line up with TRBD2. Germline CDR1 is LNHDA and CDR2 is SQIVND (reference sequence). Unmatched junction bases numbered 5, after V lost 5 bases and J lost 0 bases. This CDR3 is 17 amino acids long. CDR3 DNA: TGTGCCAGTAGTGTGACTAGCGGGAGAAGCTCCTACAATGAGCAGTTCTTC. It specifies CASSVTSGRSSYNEQFF.

The genes are TRBV19 and TRBJ2-6; D might be TRBD2 (6 bases). The CDR3 contains 16 residues. From germline, CDR1 is LNHDA and CDR2 SQIVND (reference sequence). Trimming pared 7 bases from V and 1 base from J, leaving 14 bases between. CDR3 protein: CASTPGGESGANVLTF. The CDR3 DNA sequence: TGTGCCAGTACCCCTGGAGGGGAGTCTGGGGCCAACGTCCTGACTTTC.

The rearrangement joins TRBV5-1 to TRBJ2-7, with D unresolved. Deletions cut 0 bases from V and 3 bases from J, with 10 bases between. CDR3 length: 14 residues. Germline CDR1 and CDR2: SGHRS and YFSETQ. The CDR3 region is CASSLVGDRYEQYF. The DNA of the CDR3 is TGCGCCAGCAGCTTGGTCGGTGATCGCTACGAGCAGTACTTC.

This clone appeared a single time. V usage is TRBV7-3 and J usage is TRBJ2-3; TRBD2 agrees at 9 bases. Germline assignment: CDR1 SGHTA and CDR2 FQGTGA. The CDR3 sequence is 14 residues long. J was trimmed by 7 bases and V by 3 bases; bases with no gene match: 5. The DNA of the CDR3 is TGTGCCAGCAGCTTGCCCGGGACTAGCAATACGCAGTATTTT. This gives the protein CASSLPGTSNTQYF.

The chain uses TRBV4-2 and TRBJ1-4; 7 bases match TRBD1. CDR3 length equals 15 residues. Germline lookup yields CDR1 LGHNA and CDR2 YNFKEQ. With 0 bases clipped from V and 7 bases from J, the junction kept 5 bases outside the gene matches. In DNA form, the CDR3 reads TGTGCCAGCAGCCAAGATTGGCAGGGGGTTGAAAAACTGTTTTTT. Amino acids: CASSQDWQGVEKLFF.

V usage is TRBV28 and J usage is TRBJ2-3, with TRBD2 matching over 8 bases. Looked up from germline, CDR1 is MDHEN and CDR2 is SYDVKM. This CDR3 region has 15 residues. After removal of 6 bases from V and 1 base from J, the junction contained 6 bases not matched to a gene. The CDR3 DNA follows: TGTGCCAGCAGCCTTAGCGGGGTGGGCACAGATACGCAGTATTTT. Amino acids: CASSLSGVGTDTQYF.

This rearrangement joins TRBV3-1 (or the pseudogene TRBV3-2) to TRBJ1-3; 7 nucleotides align to TRBD1. After removal of 0 bases from V and 0 bases from J, the junction contained 5 bases not matched to a gene. The germline V gene encodes CDR1 LGHDT and CDR2 YNNKEL (reference sequence). The CDR3 sequence is 17 residues long. DNA of the CDR3: TGTGCCAGCAGCCAAGATCTAGGGGGCCGCTCTGGAAACACCATATATTTT. Translating it yields CASSQDLGGRSGNTIYF.

Only one count was recorded for this clone. This CDR3 reads CASSLVQGITDTQYF. The CDR3 bases are TGTGCCAGCAGCTTAGTACAGGGAATAACAGATACGCAGTATTTT. The chain joins TRBV11-3 to TRBJ2-3, with D possibly matching TRBD1 (6 bases). Germline assignment: CDR1 SGHNT and CDR2 YENEEA. This CDR3 spans 15 amino acids. Trimming removed 1 base from V and 3 bases from J, with 11 bases in between.

The chain employs TRBV19 and TRBJ1-1; a weak D match, TRBD1 (5 bases). Germline V gives CDR1 LNHDA, CDR2 SQIVND (reference sequence). The V and J ends lost 4 bases and 1 base respectively, with 13 bases between them. This CDR3 spans 15 amino acids. CDR3 in DNA: TGTGCCAGTAGTAGATTGGTCCAGGGGAACACTGAAGCTTTCTTT. It translates to CASSRLVQGNTEAFF.

In the case of this clone: Compared with germline, one end of the junction differs, possibly owing to a read error. The chain uses TRBV5-1 and TRBJ2-2; 9 nucleotides agree with TRBD1. This CDR3 contains 15 residues. Germline-derived CDR1 and CDR2 are SGHRS and YFSETQ. The CDR3 reads CASSIGTGNPGELFF. DNA of the CDR3: TGCGCCAGCAGCATCGGGACAGGGAACCCCGGGGAGCTGTTTTTT.

The chain employs TRBV6-5 and TRBJ2-1; a possible D gene is TRBD2 (6 bases). In germline, CDR1 is MNHEY, CDR2 SVGAGI. Trimming cost V 4 bases and J 9 bases, with 16 bases left between them. This CDR3 region has 14 residues. The CDR3 DNA is TGTGCCAGCAGTTCTGGACTACCCAGCAGTGAGCAGTTCTTC. Translating gives CASSSGLPSSEQFF.

The CDR3 loop is CATRQEYGSGNTIYF. In DNA form, the CDR3 reads TGTGCCACCCGACAGGAATACGGCTCTGGAAACACCATATATTTT. The chain couples TRBV10-3 to TRBJ1-3; tentatively, D is TRBD1 (6 bases). V lost 10 bases and J lost 0, with 16 bases in between. The CDR3 spans 15 residues. The germline V gene has CDR1 ENHRY and CDR2 SYGVKD.

CDR3 DNA sequence: TGTGCCAGCTCACCGCGGGAGGGCAAGAATGAGCAGTTCTTC. Protein: CASSPREGKNEQFF. The chain employs TRBV18 and TRBJ2-1, with 9 bases lining up with TRBD2. V dropped 3 bases and J dropped 7; count of bases not matched to a gene: 4. The CDR3 covers 14 residues. Germline V gene sequence: CDR1 KGHSH, CDR2 LQKENI.

This chain connects TRBV5-4 to TRBJ2-1; D is unresolved. The V gene lost 0 bases and the J gene lost 5 bases, with 6 bases spanning the gap. The CDR3 runs 13 residues. In germline, CDR1 is SGHNT, CDR2 YYREEE (reference sequence). CDR3 nucleotides: TGTGCCAGCAGCTTGGTCCAGAACAATGAGCAGTTCTTC. Encoded protein: CASSLVQNNEQFF.